This T cell receptor (beta chain) emerged from a study of beta chain features in type 1 diabetes. The wider study: Across all samples, roughly 99 million sorted cells were examined. Study observations and caveats: Researchers report that Type 1 diabetes patients had moderately but significantly shorter TCRB CDR3s across all four CD4+ subsets.

Sorting of CD4+ naive, central memory, regulatory and stem cell-like memory cells was performed via CD45RO/CCR7/CD25/CD127/CD95/CD27. V was shortened by 2 bases and J by 8 bases, with 4 bases between the two germline ends. The CDR3 has 11 amino acids. CDR1 ENHRY and CDR2 SYGVKD come from the germline V gene. A word on this clone: Its antigen is not known. This same CDR3 is encoded by further DNA sequences in the sample.

The investigators reverse transcribed all of the isolated RNA, so they sequenced expressed TCRB transcripts. This table comes from immunoSEQ multiplex PCR, and its TCRdb copy is limited to in-frame clones, with some not included. The repertoire holds roughly 350,000 clones, with 8.5% to 10% as singletons. Sequenced: central memory CD4+ T cells from blood. This receptor was identified in a man aged 30-40 years with type 1 diabetes. V usage is TRBV10-3 and J usage is TRBJ2-1; no reliable D call. CDR3 in amino acids: CAISERDEQFF. The CDR3 DNA reads TGTGCCATCAGTGAGAGGGATGAGCAGTTCTTC.